This entry describes one T cell receptor (beta chain). The sample belongs to a study of cytomegalovirus exposure and HLA in healthy donors. PCR involved 60 Vbeta and 13 Jbeta primers. Measured with immunoSEQ multiplex PCR; TCRdb has only the in-frame clones, and not every one. This sample yields some 140,000 clones, of which over 65% are seen a single time; about 2.1% belongs to the top ten. Input material: PBMCs. The TCR comes from a man between 25 and 39 years old in good health and CMV-seronegative.

CDR3 sequence (DNA): TGTGCCAGCAGCTCAGGACAGGGAGCTAGCACAGATACGCAGTATTTT. Translating gives CASSSGQGASTDTQYF. The chain joins TRBV13 to TRBJ2-3; 8 positions agree with TRBD1. From germline, CDR1 is PRHDT and CDR2 FYEKMQ (reference sequence). V lost 4 bases to trimming and J lost 0 bases; unmatched junction nucleotides: 6. This CDR3 comprises 16 residues.